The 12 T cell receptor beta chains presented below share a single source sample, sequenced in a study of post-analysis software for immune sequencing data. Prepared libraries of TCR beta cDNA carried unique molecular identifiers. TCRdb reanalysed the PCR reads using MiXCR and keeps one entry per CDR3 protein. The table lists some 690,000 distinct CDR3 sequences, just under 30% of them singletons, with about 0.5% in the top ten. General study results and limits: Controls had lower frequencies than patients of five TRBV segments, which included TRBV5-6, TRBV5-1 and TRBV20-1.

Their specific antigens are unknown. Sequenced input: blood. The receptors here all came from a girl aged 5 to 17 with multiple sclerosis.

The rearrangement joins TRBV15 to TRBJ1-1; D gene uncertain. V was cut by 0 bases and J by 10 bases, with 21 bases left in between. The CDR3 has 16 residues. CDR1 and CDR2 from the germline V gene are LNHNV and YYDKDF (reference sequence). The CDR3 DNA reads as TGTGCCACCAGCAGAGATCTCTCGCCAGACGCAACCCGAGCTTTCTTT. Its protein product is CATSRDLSPDATRAFF. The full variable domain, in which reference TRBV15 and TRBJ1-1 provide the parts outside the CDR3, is DAMVIQNPRYQVTQFGKPVTLSCSQTLNHNVMYWYQQKSSQAPKLLFHYYDKDFNNEADTPDNFQSRRPNTSFCFLDIRSPGLGDTAMYLCATSRDLSPDATRAFFGQGTRLTVV.

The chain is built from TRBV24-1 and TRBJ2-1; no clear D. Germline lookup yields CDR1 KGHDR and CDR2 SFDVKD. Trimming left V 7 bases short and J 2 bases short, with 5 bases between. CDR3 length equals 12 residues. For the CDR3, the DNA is TGTGCCACCAGGGGCGCCTACAATGAGCAGTTCTTC. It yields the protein CATRGAYNEQFF.

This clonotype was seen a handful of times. CDR3 in amino acids: CSARDLGSGKLDEQFF. CDR3 DNA: TGCAGTGCTAGAGACTTGGGTAGCGGGAAGTTGGATGAGCAGTTCTTC. This chain uses TRBV20-1 with TRBJ2-1; 8 bases match TRBD2. Germline values: CDR1 DFQATT, CDR2 SNEGSKA (reference sequence). V lost 0 bases, J lost 8 bases, and 12 bases stayed unmatched. CDR3 length equals 16 residues.

The CDR3 bases are TGTGCCAGCTCACCCCGGACGGGCATAGCCTACGAGCAGTACTTC. Protein sequence: CASSPRTGIAYEQYF. This chain connects TRBV18 to TRBJ2-7; D gene unclear. Trimming left V 3 bases short and J 2 bases short, with 14 bases between. CDR1 and CDR2 (germline): KGHSH, LQKENI. The CDR3 has 15 residues.

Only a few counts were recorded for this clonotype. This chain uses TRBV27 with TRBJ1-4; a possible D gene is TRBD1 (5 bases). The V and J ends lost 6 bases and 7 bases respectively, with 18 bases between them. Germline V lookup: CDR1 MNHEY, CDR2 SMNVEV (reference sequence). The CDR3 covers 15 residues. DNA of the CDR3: TGTGCCAGCAGGGACTTATACGGGGGACGTGAAAAACTGTTTTTT. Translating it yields CASRDLYGGREKLFF.

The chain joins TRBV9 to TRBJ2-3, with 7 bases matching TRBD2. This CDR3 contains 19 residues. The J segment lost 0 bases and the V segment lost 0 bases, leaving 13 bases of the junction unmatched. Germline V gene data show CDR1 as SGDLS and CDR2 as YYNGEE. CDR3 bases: TGTGCCAGCAGCGTAGAGGTTTGGGCTAGCGGCTCTAGCACAGATACGCAGTATTTT. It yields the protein CASSVEVWASGSSTDTQYF.

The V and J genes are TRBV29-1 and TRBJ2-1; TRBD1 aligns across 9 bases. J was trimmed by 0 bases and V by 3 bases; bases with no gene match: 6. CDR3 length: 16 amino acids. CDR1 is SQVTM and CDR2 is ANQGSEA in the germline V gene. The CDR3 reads CSVEGSTGGSYNEQFF. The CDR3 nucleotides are TGCAGCGTTGAGGGTTCGACAGGGGGCTCCTACAATGAGCAGTTCTTC.

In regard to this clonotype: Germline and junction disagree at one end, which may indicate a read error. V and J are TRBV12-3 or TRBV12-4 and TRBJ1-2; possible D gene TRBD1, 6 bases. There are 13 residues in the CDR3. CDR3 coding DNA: TGTGCCAGCAGTTTAGCTGGGGGCTATGACTACACCTTC. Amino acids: CASSLAGGYDYTF.

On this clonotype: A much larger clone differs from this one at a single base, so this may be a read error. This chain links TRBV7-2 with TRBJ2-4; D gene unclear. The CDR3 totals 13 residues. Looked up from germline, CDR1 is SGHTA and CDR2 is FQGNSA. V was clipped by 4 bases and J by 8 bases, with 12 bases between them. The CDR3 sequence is CASSSASADIQYF. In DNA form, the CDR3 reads TGTGCCAGCAGCTCAGCGTCGGCAGACATTCAGTACTTC.

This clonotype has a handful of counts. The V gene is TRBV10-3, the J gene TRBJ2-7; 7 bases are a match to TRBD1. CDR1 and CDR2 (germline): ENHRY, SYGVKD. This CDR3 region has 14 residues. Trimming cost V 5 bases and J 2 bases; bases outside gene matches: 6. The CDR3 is CAISITGQAYEQYF. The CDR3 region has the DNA TGTGCCATCAGTATAACCGGACAGGCCTACGAGCAGTACTTC.

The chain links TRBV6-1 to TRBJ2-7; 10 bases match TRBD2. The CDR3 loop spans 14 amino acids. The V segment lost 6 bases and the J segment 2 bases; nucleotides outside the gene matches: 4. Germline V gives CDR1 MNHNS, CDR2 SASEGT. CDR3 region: CASRESGGAYEQYF. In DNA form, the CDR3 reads TGTGCCAGCAGGGAGAGCGGGGGGGCCTACGAGCAGTACTTC.

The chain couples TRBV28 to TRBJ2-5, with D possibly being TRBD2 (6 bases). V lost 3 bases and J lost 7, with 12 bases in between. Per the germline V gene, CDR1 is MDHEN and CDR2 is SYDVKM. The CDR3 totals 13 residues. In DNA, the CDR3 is TGTGCCAGCAGTTTCGGAGGGCTTGGGACCCAGTACTTC. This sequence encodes CASSFGGLGTQYF.